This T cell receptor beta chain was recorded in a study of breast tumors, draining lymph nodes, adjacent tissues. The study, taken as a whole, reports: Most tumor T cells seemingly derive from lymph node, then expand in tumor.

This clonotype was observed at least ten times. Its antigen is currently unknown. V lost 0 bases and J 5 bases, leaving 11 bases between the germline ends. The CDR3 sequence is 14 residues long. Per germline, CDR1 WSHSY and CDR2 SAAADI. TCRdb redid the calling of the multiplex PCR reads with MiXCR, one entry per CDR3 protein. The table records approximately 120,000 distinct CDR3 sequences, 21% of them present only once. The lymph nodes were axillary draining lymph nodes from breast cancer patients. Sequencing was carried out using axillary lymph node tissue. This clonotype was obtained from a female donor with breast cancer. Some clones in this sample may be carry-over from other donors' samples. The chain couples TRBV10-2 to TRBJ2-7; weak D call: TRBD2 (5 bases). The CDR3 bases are TGCGCCAGCAGTGAGTCGACTATCACCCACGAGCAGTACTTC. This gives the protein CASSESTITHEQYF.